The T cell receptor beta chain under discussion was sequenced for a study of shared clonotypes between healthy human individuals. Findings and caveats of the study: In contrast to clonotypes shared by all four donors, non-shared clonotypes had lower generation probabilities. Clonotype sharing across a few donors was observed for approximately 5% of naive CD4 clonotypes.

Regarding this clone: Its antigen is undetermined.

The V gene's germline CDR1 is SNHLY and CDR2 FYNNEI. Losses at the gene ends were 3 bases for V and 8 bases for J; bases not matched to a gene: 8. This CDR3 region has 15 residues. The assay was run at deep level. On sorted subsets, replicate PCRs used about 200 ng DNA, or some 27,000 T cell genomes. TCRdb's table, derived via immunoSEQ multiplex PCR, lists solely in-frame clones and lacks some. Here the sample spans about 2.4 million clones, approximately 94% being singletons. The gene calls are TRBV2 and TRBJ2-1; 9 nucleotides match TRBD2. The source is a man aged 18 to 29 in good health. Some clones in this sample may be carry-over from other donors' samples. The material sequenced was naive CD4+ T cells from PBMCs. The subset here: CD45RA+ positively selected. The CDR3 loop is CASSDIAGDFDEQFF. The DNA for the CDR3 is TGTGCCAGCAGTGATATAGCGGGAGACTTTGATGAGCAGTTCTTC.